This T cell receptor beta chain was obtained from a study of blood T cells in healthy people across ages. Looking at the study overall: In model experiments, template switching was able to capture about one barcoded beta molecule for every two T cells that were present.

Germline V gene lookup returns CDR1 MDHEN and CDR2 SYDVKM. Trimming left V 3 bases short and J 11 bases short, with 13 bases between. This CDR3 is 12 amino acids long. The authors ran a second PCR of roughly 7 to 11 cycles using a sample-barcoded 5' primer and a J-beta primer mix. Using its own MiXCR run on the 5' RACE reads, TCRdb lists one record per CDR3 protein. The sample contains 760,000 or so distinct CDR3 sequences, 20% to 30% of which appear only once. The data also belong to a second study, concerning T cells of mothers and their children.

This TCR derives from a boy aged 5-17 years in good health. V gene TRBV28 combines with J gene TRBJ2-5, with a weak D call TRBD2 (5 bases). Sequencing was done on a sample of blood. In DNA form, the CDR3 reads TGTGCCAGCAGTTTTACCCCCGGGGAGCAGTACTTC. This codes for CASSFTPGEQYF.